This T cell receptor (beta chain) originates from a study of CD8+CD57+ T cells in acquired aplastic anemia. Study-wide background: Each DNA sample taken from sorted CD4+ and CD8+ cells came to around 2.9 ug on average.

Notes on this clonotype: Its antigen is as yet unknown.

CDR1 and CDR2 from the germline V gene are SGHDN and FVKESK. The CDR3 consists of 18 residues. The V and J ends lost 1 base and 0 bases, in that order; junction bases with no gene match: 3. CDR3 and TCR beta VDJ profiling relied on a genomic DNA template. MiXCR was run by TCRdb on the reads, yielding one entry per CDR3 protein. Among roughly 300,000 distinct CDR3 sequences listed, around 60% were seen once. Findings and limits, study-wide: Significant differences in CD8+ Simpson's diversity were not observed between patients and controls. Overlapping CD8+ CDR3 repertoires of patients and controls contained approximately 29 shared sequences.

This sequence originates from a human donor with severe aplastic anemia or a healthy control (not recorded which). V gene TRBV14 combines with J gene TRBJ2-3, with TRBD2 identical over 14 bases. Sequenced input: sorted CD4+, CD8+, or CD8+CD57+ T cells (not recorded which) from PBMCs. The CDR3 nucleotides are TGTGCCAGCAGCCAAGGACTAGCGGGGGGGCTTAGCACAGATACGCAGTATTTT. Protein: CASSQGLAGGLSTDTQYF.